A single sample is the source of the 25 T cell receptor beta chains below, sequenced in a study of blood T cell repertoires in COVID-19. The data were produced by immunoSEQ multiplex PCR, yet TCRdb's version contains in-frame clones alone and is incomplete. This table has some 240,000 clones, about nine tenths appearing once. The sample consisted of peripheral blood. These receptors were collected from a man aged 60-69 years who had recovered from COVID-19.

The chain combines TRBV10-3 with TRBJ2-1, with 9 bases matching TRBD1. Germline V gene sequence: CDR1 ENHRY, CDR2 SYGVKD. CDR3 length: 13 residues. The ends lost 8 bases at V and 7 bases at J; junction bases unmatched: 6. The CDR3 DNA reads as TGTGCCATCGAGGGACAGGGTGGGAATGAGCAGTTCTTC. It specifies CAIEGQGGNEQFF.

The chain combines TRBV7-6 with TRBJ1-1, with 9 bases fitting TRBD1. Germline V gives CDR1 SGHVS, CDR2 FNYEAQ. The CDR3 loop spans 15 amino acids. V gave up 5 bases and J gave up 6 bases; unmatched junction bases: 10. The CDR3 DNA is TGTGCCAGCAGCAAGGGACAGGGTGTCATAGCTGAAGCTTTCTTT. Translated, it gives CASSKGQGVIAEAFF.

This chain uses TRBV27 with TRBJ1-5; D possibly corresponds to TRBD1 (5 bases). Trimming left V 5 bases short and J 0 bases short, with 26 bases between. The germline CDR1 and CDR2 sequences are MNHEY and SMNVEV (reference sequence). The CDR3 has 20 residues. The CDR3 DNA reads TGTGCCAGCAGTCCCTATCCCGTGGGCAGGGCGGGGTATAGCAATCAGCCCCAGCATTTT. Translated, it gives CASSPYPVGRAGYSNQPQHF.

This rearrangement joins TRBV6-5 to TRBJ2-1; maybe TRBD2 (6 bases). CDR1 is MNHEY and CDR2 is SVGAGI in the germline V gene. Trimming pared 7 bases from V and 10 bases from J, leaving 20 bases between. The CDR3 runs to 14 residues. The CDR3 here is CASKPTATRREQFF. CDR3 in DNA: TGTGCCAGCAAACCTACAGCGACTAGGCGAGAGCAGTTCTTC.

The chain has TRBV12-3 or TRBV12-4 and TRBJ2-5, with 7 bases matching TRBD2. The V and J ends lost 6 bases and 5 bases, in that order; junction bases with no gene match: 6. CDR3 length: 13 residues. CDR3 nucleotides: TGTGCCAGCAGCCCCCGGCGGGGGGAGACCCAGTACTTC. Translation gives CASSPRRGETQYF.

This clone was seen a few times. The chain is built from TRBV2 and TRBJ1-5; weak D call: TRBD1 (5 bases). The germline V gene encodes CDR1 SNHLY and CDR2 FYNNEI. The V and J ends lost 3 bases and 0 bases respectively, with 9 bases between them. CDR3 size: 15 residues. The CDR3 DNA reads TGTGCCAGCAGTGACAGGGTGGGTAGCAATCAGCCCCAGCATTTT. Encoded protein: CASSDRVGSNQPQHF.

This chain uses TRBV24-1 with TRBJ2-7, with 8 positions matching TRBD1. V was pared by 7 bases and J by 2 bases, with 6 bases of the junction left unmatched. Germline loops: CDR1 KGHDR, CDR2 SFDVKD. The length of the CDR3 is 14 residues. The CDR3 DNA is TGTGCCACCAGCACAGGACAGGGAGCCTACGAGCAGTACTTC. Encoded protein: CATSTGQGAYEQYF.

This chain joins TRBV18 and TRBJ1-2; 7 positions match TRBD1. Germline values: CDR1 KGHSH, CDR2 LQKENI. V lost 0 bases and J lost 2; bases outside the gene matches: 6. The length of the CDR3 is 16 residues. The CDR3 nucleotides read TGTGCCAGCTCACCACCAGGGGGCAAACTGAACTATGGCTACACCTTC. Residues: CASSPPGGKLNYGYTF.

The chain combines TRBV19 with TRBJ1-3, with TRBD1 as a possible D gene (5 bases). The CDR3 is 16 residues long. CDR1 and CDR2 (germline): LNHDA, SQIVND (reference sequence). The V end lost 3 bases, the J end lost 7 bases, and 19 bases lay between the germline ends. The CDR3 is CASSMSVGGSRNTIYF. The CDR3 bases are TGTGCCAGTAGTATGAGTGTCGGGGGGAGTCGGAACACCATATATTTT.

This chain links TRBV5-1 with TRBJ1-1; D is possibly TRBD1 (5 bases). The CDR3 covers 15 residues. CDR1 is SGHRS and CDR2 is YFSETQ in the germline V gene. Trimming cost V 0 bases and J 10 bases, with 19 bases left between them. CDR3 DNA: TGCGCCAGCAGCTTGGCCACAGGTGTAGGGATGCGAGCTTTCTTT. Its protein product is CASSLATGVGMRAFF.

The chain recombines TRBV5-4 with TRBJ2-5; D is perhaps TRBD1 (6 bases). The ends were cut back, 5 bases at V and 1 base at J, with 12 bases in the middle. The CDR3 is 14 amino acids. The germline gives CDR1 SGHNT, CDR2 YYREEE (reference sequence). CDR3: CASSYTGTQETQYF. CDR3 nucleotide sequence: TGTGCCAGCAGTTACACAGGGACCCAAGAGACCCAGTACTTC.

This chain links TRBV3-1 (or the pseudogene TRBV3-2) with TRBJ2-3, with D tentatively TRBD2 (6 bases). The length of the CDR3 is 13 residues. Germline values: CDR1 LGHDT, CDR2 YNNKEL (reference sequence). V dropped 4 bases and J dropped 1 base, with 6 bases sitting between them. The DNA for the CDR3 is TGTGCCAGCAGCCGCGGGGGCACAGATACGCAGTATTTT. Protein sequence: CASSRGGTDTQYF.

This chain connects TRBV5-4 to TRBJ2-1; 8 positions match TRBD1. The CDR3 length is 16 residues. The germline CDR1 and CDR2 sequences are SGHNT and YYREEE (reference sequence). With V trimmed by 3 bases and J by 4 bases, 9 bases remained unmatched. This CDR3 is CASSYSPGQAYNEQFF. As DNA, the CDR3 is TGTGCCAGCAGCTACTCCCCGGGACAGGCTTACAATGAGCAGTTCTTC.

This clone was observed once. This chain uses TRBV18 with TRBJ1-6; D is unresolved. The germline V and J ends were trimmed by 6 bases and 1 base, with 13 bases remaining between them. Germline-derived CDR1 and CDR2 are KGHSH and LQKENI. The CDR3 length is 16 residues. CDR3 region: CASSGVTGSYNSPLHF. The DNA for the CDR3 is TGTGCCAGCTCTGGAGTAACTGGGTCCTATAATTCACCCCTCCACTTT.

V gene TRBV15 combines with J gene TRBJ2-1, with 10 bases aligning to TRBD2. Germline CDR1 reads LNHNV; CDR2 reads YYDKDF (reference sequence). The CDR3 consists of 15 residues. The trim removed 2 bases at V and 4 bases at J, leaving 2 bases unmatched. The CDR3 protein is CATSRTSGVYNEQFF. The CDR3 nucleotides are TGTGCCACCAGCAGAACTAGCGGGGTATACAATGAGCAGTTCTTC.

This chain uses TRBV5-4 with TRBJ2-3; TRBD1 matches at 7 bases. The CDR3 is 15 residues long. Unmatched junction bases numbered 6, after V lost 4 bases and J lost 1 base. The germline CDR1 and CDR2 sequences are SGHNT and YYREEE (reference sequence). The CDR3 DNA sequence: TGTGCCAGCAGCCCCAGGGACAGCCGCACAGATACGCAGTATTTT. Amino acids: CASSPRDSRTDTQYF.

The V call is TRBV6-5, the J call TRBJ1-4; D not certain. Per germline, CDR1 MNHEY and CDR2 SVGAGI. This CDR3 spans 13 amino acids. V was pared by 7 bases and J by 4 bases, with 10 bases between. CDR3 nucleotides: TGTGCCAGCAATAGATCCGGTAATGAAAAACTGTTTTTT. Translating it yields CASNRSGNEKLFF.

V usage is TRBV6-1 and J usage is TRBJ2-5, with a weak D call TRBD1 (6 bases). V was clipped by 2 bases and J by 5 bases, with 15 bases between them. Per germline, CDR1 MNHNS and CDR2 SASEGT. CDR3 length: 15 amino acids. Here the CDR3 DNA reads TGTGCCAGCAGTGAACGCACAGGGACGTGGGAGACCCAGTACTTC. Translated, it gives CASSERTGTWETQYF.

The chain has TRBV9 and TRBJ2-3; 7 bases line up with TRBD2. The CDR3 is 16 amino acids. Trimming at V came to 0 bases and at J to 2 bases, leaving 6 bases not matched to a gene. Looked up from germline, CDR1 is SGDLS and CDR2 is YYNGEE. The CDR3 coding sequence is TGTGCCAGCAGCGTAGGGCTAGCGGACTACACAGATACGCAGTATTTT. Translated: CASSVGLADYTDTQYF.

This chain uses TRBV19 with TRBJ2-2, with D uncertain. Looked up from germline, CDR1 is LNHDA and CDR2 is SQIVND (reference sequence). With 5 bases removed from V and 6 bases from J, the gap between germline ends came to 4 bases. The CDR3 has 11 residues. The CDR3 loop is CASSVAGELFF. The CDR3 DNA reads as TGTGCCAGTAGTGTCGCCGGGGAGCTGTTTTTT.

The chain links TRBV18 to TRBJ1-3, with D maybe TRBD1 (6 bases). The CDR3 is 15 residues long. V gave up 2 bases and J gave up 2 bases, with 10 bases separating them. Germline values: CDR1 KGHSH, CDR2 LQKENI. CDR3 nucleotides: TGTGCCAGCTCACCAGCGTCAGGGGCTGGAAACACCATATATTTT. Protein: CASSPASGAGNTIYF.

The chain couples TRBV5-1 to TRBJ2-7; 9 positions match TRBD1. CDR1 and CDR2 from the germline V gene are SGHRS and YFSETQ. The J segment lost 4 bases and the V segment lost 0 bases, leaving 2 bases of the junction unmatched. The CDR3 runs 14 residues. Written as DNA, the CDR3 is TGCGCCAGCAGCTTGGTTGGGACAGGGTACGAGCAGTACTTC. It specifies CASSLVGTGYEQYF.

The gene calls are TRBV24-1 and TRBJ2-5; D not certain. V gave up 3 bases and J gave up 5 bases, with 9 bases separating them. This CDR3 is 13 amino acids long. In germline, CDR1 is KGHDR, CDR2 SFDVKD. The CDR3 nucleotides read TGTGCCACCAGTGATCTCCCTTCGGAGACCCAGTACTTC. It specifies CATSDLPSETQYF.

The rearrangement joins TRBV25-1 to TRBJ2-3; 9 positions match TRBD2. Germline values: CDR1 MGHDK, CDR2 SYGVNS. The V segment lost 5 bases and the J segment 6 bases; nucleotides outside the gene matches: 18. CDR3 size: 18 residues. The CDR3 reads CASSPRTPQRGAWDTQYF. The CDR3 nucleotides are TGTGCCAGCAGTCCACGAACCCCTCAGCGGGGGGCTTGGGATACGCAGTATTTT.

The V call is TRBV5-1, the J call TRBJ1-2; the D is unclear. Germline V CDR1 and CDR2: SGHRS, YFSETQ. The CDR3 extends over 11 amino acids. V was shortened by 4 bases and J by 8 bases, with 9 bases between the two germline ends. The CDR3 loop reads CASSGSYGYTF. CDR3 DNA sequence: TGCGCCAGCAGCGGCTCGTACGGCTACACCTTC.